The clone carrying this T cell receptor (beta chain) was found a few times. The data belong to a study of identical twins. TCRdb called the 5' RACE reads again in MiXCR, with one record for every CDR3 protein. This sample yields 460,000 or so distinct CDR3 sequences, of which around 14% are seen a single time; approximately 0.52% belongs to the top ten. The V and J ends lost 0 bases and 0 bases respectively, with 12 bases between them. The CDR3 runs to 17 residues. CDR1 and CDR2 (germline): MGHRA, YSYEKL. This same sample was also part of a study on yellow fever vaccine responses in identical twins.

The TCR sequence derives from a woman between 18 and 29 years old in good health. The chain links TRBV4-1 to TRBJ2-1; D might be TRBD2 (6 bases). What was sequenced was CD4+ T cells sorted from blood. The CDR3 here is CASSQEGGPSSYNEQFF. CDR3 sequence (DNA): TGCGCCAGCAGCCAAGAGGGAGGTCCGAGCTCCTACAATGAGCAGTTCTTC.